What follows is one T cell receptor beta chain and its context. CDR1 MNHEY and CDR2 SMNVEV come from the germline V gene (reference sequence). The CDR3 sequence is 14 residues long. Trimming removed 4 bases from V and 3 bases from J; junction bases left unmatched: 3. This sample was taken from a study of blood T cell repertoires in COVID-19. Study overall: T cells, B-cell-depleted T cells, or PBMCs supplied cDNA or gDNA.

Sequencing used immunoSEQ multiplex PCR; TCRdb keeps in-frame clones, though not all of them. The sample has roughly 230,000 clones, about four fifths seen once. The sequencing sample was made of peripheral blood. The TCR sequence derives from a middle-aged man with active or convalescent COVID-19. This chain links TRBV27 with TRBJ1-5, with 7 bases identical to TRBD1. The CDR3 protein is CASSSGQINQPQHF. The DNA of the CDR3 is TGTGCCAGCAGTTCGGGACAGATCAATCAGCCCCAGCATTTT.